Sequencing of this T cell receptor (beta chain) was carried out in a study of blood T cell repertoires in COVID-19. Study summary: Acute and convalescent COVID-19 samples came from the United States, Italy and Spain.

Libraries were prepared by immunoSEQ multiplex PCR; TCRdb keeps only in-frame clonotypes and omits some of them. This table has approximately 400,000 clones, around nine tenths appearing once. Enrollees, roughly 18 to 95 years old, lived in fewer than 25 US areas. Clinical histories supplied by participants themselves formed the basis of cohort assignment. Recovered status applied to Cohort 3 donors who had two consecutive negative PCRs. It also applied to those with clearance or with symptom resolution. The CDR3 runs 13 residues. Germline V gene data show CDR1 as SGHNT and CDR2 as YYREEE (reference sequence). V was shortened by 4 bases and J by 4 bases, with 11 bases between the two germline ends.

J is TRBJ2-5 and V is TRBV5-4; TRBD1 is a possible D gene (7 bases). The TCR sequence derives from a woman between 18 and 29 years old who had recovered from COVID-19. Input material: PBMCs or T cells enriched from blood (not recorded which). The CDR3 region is CASSLQGGETQYF. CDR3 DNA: TGTGCCAGCAGCCTTCAGGGGGGAGAGACCCAGTACTTC.